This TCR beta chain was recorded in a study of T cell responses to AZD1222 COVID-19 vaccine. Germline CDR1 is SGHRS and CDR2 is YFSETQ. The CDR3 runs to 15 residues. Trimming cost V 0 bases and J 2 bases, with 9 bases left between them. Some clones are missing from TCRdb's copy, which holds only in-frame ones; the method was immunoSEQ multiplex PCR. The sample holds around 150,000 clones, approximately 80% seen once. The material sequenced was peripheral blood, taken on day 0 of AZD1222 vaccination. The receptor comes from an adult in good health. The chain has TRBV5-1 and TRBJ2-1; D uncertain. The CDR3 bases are TGCGCCAGCAGCTTGGATCAGCAGACCTACAATGAGCAGTTCTTC. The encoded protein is CASSLDQQTYNEQFF.